What follows is one T cell receptor (beta chain) and its context. Its recognized antigen is unknown. Per-base qualities were not stored, and no clone one base away is much larger. TCRbeta CDR3 regions were amplified from genomic DNA using the immunoSEQ Assay, a bias-controlled multiplex PCR. For the original study's pipeline: Within the assay, amplification of reference gene primers was used to estimate how many nucleated cells each sample contained. To quantify the absolute abundance of each unique TCRbeta CDR3 rearrangement, sequence reads were collapsed and filtered. For each sample, productive Simpson clonality was calculated by taking the square root of Simpson's diversity index across productive rearrangements. In TCRdb, the immuneACCESS table is reduced to in-frame sequences with V and J assigned. These tables do not hold every clone; where another copy was compared, an unresolved V gene accounts for under half, and the others remain unexplained. The V and J calls and clone size come from that table; D and trimming were worked out from the DNA. A total of 150,000 or so clones appear in this sample, about 82% of them only once. The ten top clones hold 5.5% to 8% of the sample.

The germline V gene sets CDR1 to KGHSH and CDR2 to LQKENI. Reading from cysteine to phenylalanine, the CDR3 counts 14 amino acids. The only DNA kept is the CDR3, 42 bases in frame from the first base. V was cut back by 4 bases and J by 7 bases, leaving a gap of 17 bases between them. This record belongs to a study of blood T cell repertoires in COVID-19 (dated by TCRdb to about 2020). For the study in its entirety: The collaborator samples originated in the United States, Italy and Spain and spanned the acute and convalescent phases of COVID-19. The prospective study material was composed of cDNA or gDNA derived from T cells, B-cell-depleted T cells, or PBMCs. Deeply sampled blood TCRbeta repertoires from subjects exposed to, actively infected with, or recovered from COVID-19 were included in the dataset. The repertoires were released in a freely available public database intended as a resource for research on the immune response to SARS-CoV-2. The samples were drawn from two sources: the first 160 participants of the ongoing ImmuneRACE study, and 1,000 to 1,500 subjects contributed by 6 global collaborators. The sample metadata nearly always contained a de-identified subject ID, COVID-19 status, age in years and sex. Where available, HLA class I and class II types were obtained from metadata supplied by the sample provider rather than from assay-based typing.

The collaborating institutions used their own protocols to collect whole blood in K2EDTA tubes. For TCRbeta analysis, collaborators shipped samples as frozen whole blood, isolated PBMCs, or DNA extracted from either of those sample types. Results and caveats for the whole study, not just this receptor: The quantity of clinical and demographic metadata differed by source and by participant and was supplied without curation.

The receptor comes from a man aged 50-59 years with active or convalescent COVID-19. The chain is made from TRBV18 and TRBJ2-7; a tentative D match to TRBD1 spans 6 bases. Material for sequencing was peripheral blood. The DNA sequence reads TGTGCCAGCTCACAAAGGGACACCCGAGGGGAGCAGTACTTC. The encoded protein is CASSQRDTRGEQYF. This CDR3, with the reference TRBV18 and TRBJ2-7 proteins standing in past its ends, gives the full variable domain NAGVMQNPRHLVRRRGQEARLRCSPMKGHSHVYWYRQLPEEGLKFMVYLQKENIIDESGMPKERFSAEFPKEGPSILRIQQVVRGDSAAYFCASSQRDTRGEQYFGPGTRLTVT.